The 29 T cell receptor beta chains below come from one sample, sequenced in a study of OX40 agonist ivuxolimab in advanced cancers. Clones were sequenced by immunoSEQ multiplex PCR, and TCRdb holds only the in-frame ones, with some missing. The sample includes nearly 65,000 clones, over 80% of them seen just once. Source: CD4+ or CD8+ T cells sorted from blood, taken in a trial of the OX40 agonist ivuxolimab. The receptors here all came from an adult with an advanced solid tumor such as melanoma, head and neck, liver or kidney cancer.

This clone was observed a few times. The J gene is TRBJ2-1, the V gene TRBV6-1; D uncertain. This CDR3 is built from 14 residues. V lost 5 bases and J 0 bases, leaving 8 bases between the germline ends. Germline CDR1 reads MNHNS; CDR2 reads SASEGT. The CDR3 region is CASSRLLSYNEQFF. Here the CDR3 DNA reads TGTGCCAGCAGTCGGCTCCTCTCCTACAATGAGCAGTTCTTC.

V gene TRBV5-4 combines with J gene TRBJ1-1, with D perhaps matching TRBD1 (5 bases). Trimming stripped 3 bases from V and 3 bases from J, with 9 bases between. The germline V gene encodes CDR1 SGHNT and CDR2 YYREEE (reference sequence). The CDR3 runs to 13 residues. The chain's CDR3 is CASSWGGDTEAFF. The CDR3 DNA reads TGTGCCAGCAGCTGGGGGGGGGACACTGAAGCTTTCTTT.

This rearrangement joins TRBV6-6 to TRBJ1-1, with 9 bases fitting TRBD1. The germline V gene has CDR1 MNHNY and CDR2 SVGAGI (reference sequence). This CDR3 contains 14 residues. The ends lost 8 bases at V and 5 bases at J; junction bases unmatched: 9. This chain's CDR3 is CASFTGGVGTEAFF. CDR3 DNA sequence: TGTGCCAGCTTTACAGGGGGCGTTGGAACTGAAGCTTTCTTT.

The rearrangement links TRBV4-1 to TRBJ2-1; the match to TRBD1 covers 9 bases. The CDR3 is 16 amino acids. The germline CDR1 and CDR2 sequences are MGHRA and YSYEKL. V was clipped by 0 bases and J by 3 bases; unmatched bases: 3. DNA for the CDR3: TGCGCCAGCAGCCAAGAGGGGACAGGGCTCTACAATGAGCAGTTCTTC. Translated: CASSQEGTGLYNEQFF.

The J gene is TRBJ2-1, the V gene TRBV20-1, with D uncertain. The CDR3 totals 10 residues. Germline V gene data show CDR1 as DFQATT and CDR2 as SNEGSKA (reference sequence). Trimming took off 6 bases at V and 6 bases at J, with 6 bases between the two ends. CDR3 protein: CSARINEQFF. In DNA, the CDR3 is TGCAGTGCGAGAATCAATGAGCAGTTCTTC.

J is TRBJ2-2 and V is TRBV19; perhaps TRBD1 as D (8 bases). Germline-derived CDR1 and CDR2 are LNHDA and SQIVND (reference sequence). Trimming took off 6 bases at V and 5 bases at J, with 16 bases between the two ends. The length of the CDR3 is 15 residues. This CDR3 reads CASRPDREGTGELFF. The CDR3 DNA reads as TGTGCCAGTAGACCGGACAGGGAGGGTACCGGGGAGCTGTTTTTT.

The chain joins TRBV28 to TRBJ2-7, with D perhaps given as TRBD1 or TRBD2 (6 bases each). The germline V and J ends were trimmed by 3 bases and 3 bases, with 18 bases remaining between them. The CDR3 loop spans 16 amino acids. Germline CDR1 MDHEN, CDR2 SYDVKM. The CDR3 reads CASSFSQGLGDYEQYF. CDR3 coding DNA: TGTGCCAGCAGTTTCTCACAGGGACTGGGGGACTACGAGCAGTACTTC.

The chain recombines TRBV28 with TRBJ2-7; D gene ambiguous. Trimming shortened V by 4 bases and J by 0 bases, and 16 bases separated the two germline ends. This CDR3 region has 16 residues. The germline V gene has CDR1 MDHEN and CDR2 SYDVKM. In nucleotides, the CDR3 is TGTGCCAGCAGTTACCCGGAAGGGTTGGGCTCCTACGAGCAGTACTTC. Translating it yields CASSYPEGLGSYEQYF.

The CDR3 DNA follows: TGTGCCAGTAGCTTTGAGGAATATAATTCACCCCTCCACTTT. As protein: CASSFEEYNSPLHF. V and J are TRBV19 and TRBJ1-6; D uncertain. Germline CDR1 is LNHDA and CDR2 is SQIVND (reference sequence). V was pared by 6 bases and J by 4 bases, with 10 bases between. This CDR3 contains 14 residues.

V and J are TRBV7-6 and TRBJ2-1, with no clear D. The V gene's germline CDR1 is SGHVS and CDR2 FNYEAQ. V was pared by 1 base and J by 7 bases, with 8 bases between. The CDR3 length is 13 residues. This chain's CDR3 is CASSLVLQNEQFF. CDR3 bases: TGTGCCAGCAGCTTAGTATTACAGAATGAGCAGTTCTTC. The complete variable domain, with remaining parts taken from reference TRBV7-6 and TRBJ2-1, reads GAGVSQSPRYKVTKRGQDVALRCDPISGHVSLYWYRQALGQGPEFLTYFNYEAQQDKSGLPNDRFSAERPEGSISTLTIQRTEQRDSAMYRCASSLVLQNEQFFGPGTRLTVL.

The J gene is TRBJ2-7, the V gene TRBV5-4; D tentatively reads TRBD1 or TRBD2 (6 bases each). The CDR3 runs to 15 residues. Trimming cost V 0 bases and J 0 bases, with 10 bases left between them. Germline-derived CDR1 and CDR2 are SGHNT and YYREEE (reference sequence). In DNA, the CDR3 is TGTGCCAGCAGCTTGGGCAGGGGAGGCTCCTACGAGCAGTACTTC. It is translated as CASSLGRGGSYEQYF.

The rearrangement joins TRBV5-1 to TRBJ1-2, with D hard to call. This CDR3 is 13 amino acids long. V was clipped by 3 bases and J by 4 bases, with 10 bases between them. The germline V gene has CDR1 SGHRS and CDR2 YFSETQ. The CDR3 loop is CASSSQEAYGYTF. The CDR3 coding sequence is TGCGCCAGCAGCTCCCAGGAGGCCTATGGCTACACCTTC.

This chain joins TRBV7-9 and TRBJ1-2, with 10 positions matching TRBD1. Germline V CDR1 and CDR2: SEHNR, FQNEAQ (reference sequence). CDR3 length equals 17 residues. J lost 3 bases, V lost 6 bases, and 13 bases had no gene match. CDR3 DNA: TGTGCCAGCAGGCCCAGGACAGGGGGAATATTGGACTATGGCTACACCTTC. Residues: CASRPRTGGILDYGYTF.

The chain links TRBV9 to TRBJ2-1, with 10 bases that match TRBD1. Unmatched junction bases numbered 8, after V lost 3 bases and J lost 8 bases. This CDR3 spans 15 amino acids. The germline V gene has CDR1 SGDLS and CDR2 YYNGEE. The CDR3 nucleotides read TGTGCCAGCAGCGACCGGGACAGGGGAGGCGATGAGCAGTTCTTC. Protein sequence: CASSDRDRGGDEQFF.

The chain combines TRBV27 with TRBJ1-5, with 9 positions matching TRBD1. The germline V gene encodes CDR1 MNHEY and CDR2 SMNVEV (reference sequence). The CDR3 runs to 19 residues. V lost 5 bases, J lost 0 bases, and 14 bases stayed unmatched. CDR3 bases: TGTGCCAGCAGTGCGGGACAGGGTAGGGGCCGATATAGCAATCAGCCCCAGCATTTT. It codes for CASSAGQGRGRYSNQPQHF.

This sequence joins TRBV4-2 and TRBJ2-1; maybe TRBD1 (5 bases). V lost 6 bases and J lost 4, with 10 bases in between. There are 13 residues in the CDR3. CDR1 is LGHNA and CDR2 is YNFKEQ in the germline V gene. The CDR3 region has the DNA TGTGCCAGCAGAGACAGAGCGTACAATGAGCAGTTCTTC. As protein: CASRDRAYNEQFF.

CDR3 coding DNA: TGTGCCAGCAGCTTAGGGAGCTACACCGGGGAGCTGTTTTTT. Its translation: CASSLGSYTGELFF. The chain has TRBV5-4 and TRBJ2-2, with TRBD2 as a possible D gene (5 bases). V dropped 2 bases and J dropped 3 bases, with 8 bases sitting between them. Germline V gene lookup returns CDR1 SGHNT and CDR2 YYREEE (reference sequence). The CDR3 has 14 residues.

The chain recombines TRBV6-1 with TRBJ2-7; 7 nucleotides match TRBD2. V lost 2 bases, J lost 3 bases, and 4 bases stayed unmatched. Per the germline V gene, CDR1 is MNHNS and CDR2 is SASEGT. The CDR3 length is 14 residues. CDR3 residues: CASSERWEGYEQYF. Written as DNA, the CDR3 is TGTGCCAGCAGTGAAAGGTGGGAGGGCTACGAGCAGTACTTC.

The chain joins TRBV23-1 to TRBJ2-4; tentative D call: TRBD1 (6 bases). TRBV23-1 is sorted into the ORF group, with uncertain function. Between the trimmed V and J ends, which lost 6 bases and 3 bases, there was a span of 15 bases. The CDR3 has 15 residues. CDR3 amino acids: CASRSGVHGKNIQYF. The CDR3 bases are TGCGCCAGCAGGTCAGGGGTCCATGGCAAAAACATTCAGTACTTC.

This clone has a handful of counts. The chain recombines TRBV5-8 with TRBJ1-1; D gene ambiguous. The CDR3 totals 16 residues. Deletions cut 4 bases from V and 1 base from J, with 17 bases between. CDR1 SGHTS and CDR2 YDEGEE come from the germline V gene. CDR3 amino acids: CASSPPLGSRNTEAFF. The CDR3 bases are TGTGCCAGCAGCCCGCCCCTGGGGTCCCGGAACACTGAAGCTTTCTTT. The entire variable domain, with the rest obtained from reference TRBV5-8 and TRBJ1-1, is as follows: EAGVTQSPTHLIKTRGQQATLRCSPISGHTSVYWYQQALGLGLQFLLWYDEGEERNRGNFPPRFSGRQFPNYSSELNVNALELEDSALYLCASSPPLGSRNTEAFFGQGTRLTVV.

The rearrangement uses TRBV28 and TRBJ1-2, with D possibly being TRBD1 (6 bases). CDR1 is MDHEN, CDR2 SYDVKM, per germline. Trimming cost V 2 bases and J 6 bases, with 10 bases left between them. This CDR3 region has 13 residues. The CDR3 DNA is TGTGCCAGCAGTTTAGCAGGGGTGCATGGCTACACCTTC. This translates into CASSLAGVHGYTF.

The chain links TRBV5-6 to TRBJ2-7; TRBD2 is a possible D gene (5 bases). In germline, CDR1 is SGHDT, CDR2 YYEEEE. The CDR3 loop spans 14 amino acids. V gave up 4 bases and J gave up 5 bases, with 16 bases separating them. CDR3 residues: CASSPPPSPHEQYF. The CDR3 DNA reads TGTGCCAGCAGCCCTCCCCCTAGCCCCCACGAGCAGTACTTC.

The CDR3: CASSSGLAFYNEQFF. The CDR3 DNA sequence: TGTGCCAGCAGCTCCGGACTAGCGTTTTACAATGAGCAGTTCTTC. The chain uses TRBV6-5 and TRBJ2-1, with 9 bases fitting TRBD2. Per the germline V gene, CDR1 is MNHEY and CDR2 is SVGAGI. With V trimmed by 6 bases and J by 4 bases, 7 bases remained unmatched. The CDR3 spans 15 residues.

The chain carries TRBV19 and TRBJ2-5; tentatively, D is TRBD2 (5 bases). The V gene lost 1 base and the J gene lost 3 bases, with 15 bases spanning the gap. The V gene's germline CDR1 is LNHDA and CDR2 SQIVND (reference sequence). CDR3 length equals 16 residues. This CDR3 reads CASSIVDRWGEETQYF. CDR3 in DNA: TGTGCCAGTAGTATAGTGGATCGGTGGGGAGAAGAGACCCAGTACTTC.

The chain has TRBV6-5 and TRBJ2-1, with no clear D. With 2 bases removed from V and 10 bases from J, the gap between germline ends came to 12 bases. Germline values: CDR1 MNHEY, CDR2 SVGAGI. CDR3 length: 13 residues. The CDR3 spells CASSYRTRWEQFF. CDR3 in DNA: TGTGCCAGCAGTTACCGCACGAGGTGGGAGCAGTTCTTC.

The gene calls are TRBV28 and TRBJ2-3; TRBD2 matches 15 bases. CDR1 and CDR2 from the germline V gene are MDHEN and SYDVKM. V lost 5 bases, J lost 6 bases, and 15 bases stayed unmatched. This CDR3 has 19 residues. The CDR3 region is CASSTPTWTSGRAADTQYF. CDR3 nucleotide sequence: TGTGCCAGCAGTACGCCGACCTGGACTAGCGGGAGGGCCGCGGATACGCAGTATTTT.

V and J are TRBV6-1 and TRBJ2-5; a possible D gene is TRBD2 (6 bases). The CDR3 has 16 residues. The ends were cut back, 2 bases at V and 3 bases at J, with 16 bases in the middle. The germline CDR1 and CDR2 sequences are MNHNS and SASEGT. In nucleotides, the CDR3 is TGTGCCAGCAGTGAATTGGGGGGTAGCAGCAAAGAGACCCAGTACTTC. Translating gives CASSELGGSSKETQYF.

The V gene is TRBV19, the J gene TRBJ2-7, with D perhaps given as TRBD1 or TRBD2 (5 bases each). CDR3 length: 14 residues. Germline V gives CDR1 LNHDA, CDR2 SQIVND (reference sequence). Trimming took off 5 bases at V and 3 bases at J, with 14 bases between the two ends. This chain's CDR3 is CASSARGAGYEQYF. The CDR3 DNA reads as TGTGCCAGTAGTGCCCGAGGGGCCGGCTACGAGCAGTACTTC.

This clone was seen only once. The V call is TRBV4-1, the J call TRBJ1-4; possibly TRBD1 for D (5 bases). V shed 5 bases and J shed 4 bases, with 14 bases lying between them. Germline-derived CDR1 and CDR2 are MGHRA and YSYEKL. The CDR3 extends over 15 amino acids. Here the CDR3 DNA reads TGCGCCAGCAGCGTCACCCGGGGCAGTAATGAAAAACTGTTTTTT. This sequence encodes CASSVTRGSNEKLFF.